This T cell receptor beta chain was retrieved from a study of blood T cell repertoires in COVID-19. Across the study: The United States, Italy and Spain were the sources of the acute and convalescent COVID-19 samples. Nucleic acid was either cDNA or gDNA, and it came from T cells, B-cell-depleted T cells, or PBMCs.

Per the study methods: Cell counts per sample came from amplifying reference gene primers. TCRdb's table, derived via immunoSEQ multiplex PCR, lists solely in-frame clones and lacks some. V, J and clone size were drawn from that table, and D and trimming were deduced from the DNA. Of about 180,000 clones listed, 80% to 90% are singletons. The germline V gene encodes CDR1 SQVTM and CDR2 ANQGSEA. This CDR3 region has 15 residues. J was trimmed by 6 bases and V by 5 bases; bases with no gene match: 11. Sequenced material: peripheral blood. The receptor's source is a man aged 45-65 years with active or convalescent COVID-19. The rearrangement uses TRBV29-1 and TRBJ2-3; 10 bases agree with TRBD1. CDR3 loop: CSVSTGTGASDTQYF. CDR3 coding DNA: TGCAGCGTTTCCACCGGGACAGGGGCGTCTGATACGCAGTATTTT.